This TCR beta chain was sequenced in a study of vaccination and CD4 T cells after COVID-19. Whole-study results and caveats: Clonotypes reactive to SARS-CoV-2 had a median that went up from approximately 21 to 40, but not significantly.

This clonotype was detected only a few times. Its cognate antigen is unknown. Treatment meaning: roughly ten-day PBMC culture with coronavirus spike peptide pools or control peptides (ViraFEST assay). Trimming cost V 1 base and J 0 bases, with 11 bases left between them. This CDR3 contains 16 residues. CDR1 and CDR2 from the germline V gene are SEHNR and FQNEAQ (reference sequence). The Oncomine TCR Beta short-read assay was what sequenced the DNA obtained from cultured CD4+ T cells. TCRdb independently ran MiXCR on the PCR reads; one entry per CDR3 protein. The table shows 15,000 to 20,000 distinct CDR3 sequences, with under 65% occurring only once.

The clonotype comes from a human donor who had recovered from COVID-19. Sample: CD4+ T cells from blood, cultured in vitro, taken after SARS-CoV-2 vaccination. The chain recombines TRBV7-9 with TRBJ2-3; D is uncertain. CDR3 coding DNA: TGTGCCAGCAGCTTAGTAGGGCGGTATAGCACAGATACGCAGTATTTT. This encodes CASSLVGRYSTDTQYF.